The 25 T cell receptor beta chains reported below all come from one sample, sequenced in a study of cytomegalovirus exposure and HLA in healthy donors listed by TCRdb under 2017. Libraries came from the immunoSEQ multiplex PCR assay. Sourced from immuneACCESS, this table was stored by TCRdb with only in-frame sequences that have V and J called. A share of the clones is absent; for the studies checked, an unresolved V gene accounts for under half, and the remainder has no known explanation. Counted in this sample were roughly 90,000 clones; 85% of them appeared once. Together, the top ten hold approximately 22% of the sample. The sample was PBMCs. All receptors derive from a man between 18 and 29 years old in good health and CMV-seropositive.

The chain joins TRBV6-4 to TRBJ2-1; no reliable D call. Germline V gene lookup returns CDR1 MRHNA and CDR2 SNTAGT. The CDR3 covers 13 residues. V lost 2 bases and J lost 7, with 9 bases in between. CDR3 in DNA: TGTGCCAGCAGTGACGGCCCGCAGAATGAGCAGTTCTTC. Translation: CASSDGPQNEQFF.

This chain joins TRBV18 and TRBJ2-3; 9 bases align to TRBD1. Unmatched junction bases numbered 6, after V lost 3 bases and J lost 2 bases. The length of the CDR3 is 16 residues. Per germline, CDR1 KGHSH and CDR2 LQKENI. The CDR3 here is CASSPRRTGVTDTQYF. CDR3 nucleotide sequence: TGTGCCAGCTCACCTCGACGGACAGGGGTCACAGATACGCAGTATTTT.

The rearrangement uses TRBV7-2 and TRBJ2-1, with TRBD2 matching over 13 bases. J gave up 13 bases and V 4 bases, and 4 bases lay outside the gene matches. Germline CDR1 reads SGHTA; CDR2 reads FQGNSA. CDR3 length: 13 amino acids. CDR3 DNA sequence: TGTGCCAGCAGCTACGGACTAGCGGGAGATCAGTTCTTC. Amino acids: CASSYGLAGDQFF.

The chain combines TRBV9 with TRBJ1-4, with D possibly matching TRBD1 (6 bases). V was cut by 1 base and J by 3 bases, with 16 bases left in between. The CDR3 extends over 17 amino acids. Germline lookup yields CDR1 SGDLS and CDR2 YYNGEE. DNA of the CDR3: TGTGCCAGCAGCGTAACAGGGTCCGTGGGGGCTAATGAAAAACTGTTTTTT. Amino acid sequence: CASSVTGSVGANEKLFF.

This clone showed up just once. The chain carries TRBV6-6 and TRBJ2-1; D gene unclear. Between the trimmed V and J ends, which lost 6 bases and 0 bases, there was a span of 12 bases. The CDR3 has 15 residues. Germline V lookup: CDR1 MNHNY, CDR2 SVGAGI (reference sequence). CDR3 bases: TGTGCCAGCAGACGAGCCCGAAGCTCCTACAATGAGCAGTTCTTC. This translates into CASRRARSSYNEQFF.

The chain recombines TRBV28 with TRBJ2-3; the D gene is possibly TRBD2 (5 bases). Germline V gene sequence: CDR1 MDHEN, CDR2 SYDVKM. V lost 6 bases and J 8 bases, leaving 12 bases between the germline ends. This CDR3 comprises 12 residues. The DNA of the CDR3 is TGTGCCAGCAGCCGCTTAGAGGGTACGCAGTATTTT. Its protein is CASSRLEGTQYF.

The rearrangement links TRBV2 to TRBJ2-3; 7 nucleotides align to TRBD2. The CDR3 has 17 amino acids. V was pared by 2 bases and J by 2 bases, with 10 bases of the junction left unmatched. Germline CDR1 SNHLY, CDR2 FYNNEI. CDR3 residues: CASSERGGTNYTDTQYF. Written as DNA, the CDR3 is TGTGCCAGCAGTGAAAGGGGAGGGACTAACTACACAGATACGCAGTATTTT.

The CDR3 sequence is CASSLGTDGEQYF. The CDR3 DNA reads as TGTGCCAGCAGTCTCGGGACAGACGGCGAGCAGTACTTC. This sequence joins TRBV27 and TRBJ2-7; 7 nucleotides agree with TRBD1. The germline V gene encodes CDR1 MNHEY and CDR2 SMNVEV (reference sequence). The V and J ends lost 5 bases and 6 bases, in that order; junction bases with no gene match: 7. CDR3 length equals 13 residues.

The chain employs TRBV21-1 and TRBJ1-1. TRBV21-1 is designated a pseudogene. This CDR3 contains 16 residues. This CDR3 is CASSKDYREMNTEAFF. CDR3 bases: TGTGCCAGCAGCAAAGATTATAGGGAGATGAACACTGAAGCTTTCTTT.

The chain combines TRBV27 with TRBJ2-1; tentatively, D is TRBD2 (6 bases). Germline V gene data show CDR1 as MNHEY and CDR2 as SMNVEV (reference sequence). The CDR3 consists of 13 residues. The germline V and J ends were trimmed by 7 bases and 12 bases, with 19 bases remaining between them. CDR3 in amino acids: CASIPHVGGGQFF. The CDR3 DNA reads as TGTGCCAGCATCCCCCACGTCGGGGGTGGGCAGTTCTTC.

This clone was counted between two and nine times. This CDR3 is also generated by other DNA sequences in the sample. The CDR3 region is CSASGAYEQYF. DNA for the CDR3: TGCAGTGCGTCAGGGGCTTACGAGCAGTACTTC. This chain connects TRBV20-1 to TRBJ2-7; TRBD1 is a possible D gene (6 bases). Germline assignment: CDR1 DFQATT and CDR2 SNEGSKA (reference sequence). This CDR3 region has 11 residues. With 6 bases removed from V and 4 bases from J, the gap between germline ends came to 10 bases.

V and J are TRBV9 and TRBJ1-2; TRBD1 might be the D (6 bases). CDR3 length: 16 amino acids. Germline V gene data show CDR1 as SGDLS and CDR2 as YYNGEE. The V and J ends lost 3 bases and 4 bases respectively, with 19 bases between them. CDR3 nucleotide sequence: TGTGCCAGCAGCGCGGATTACAGGGACGATACCTATGGCTACACCTTC. It translates to CASSADYRDDTYGYTF.

The chain couples TRBV27 to TRBJ2-1; 7 positions match TRBD1. Trimming cost V 5 bases and J 2 bases; bases outside gene matches: 6. Germline V gene lookup returns CDR1 MNHEY and CDR2 SMNVEV (reference sequence). The CDR3 consists of 15 residues. The CDR3, as DNA: TGTGCCAGCAGTCCCCGGACAGGTACCTACAATGAGCAGTTCTTC. This codes for CASSPRTGTYNEQFF.

The rearrangement links TRBV5-1 to TRBJ2-5, with D perhaps matching TRBD1 (5 bases). V was clipped by 4 bases and J by 2 bases, with 12 bases between them. This CDR3 is 14 amino acids long. Germline V gene sequence: CDR1 SGHRS, CDR2 YFSETQ. CDR3 loop: CASSPRWTQETQYF. The CDR3 coding sequence is TGCGCCAGCAGCCCCCGGTGGACACAAGAGACCCAGTACTTC. The full variable domain, in which reference TRBV5-1 and TRBJ2-5 provide the parts outside the CDR3, is KAGVTQTPRYLIKTRGQQVTLSCSPISGHRSVSWYQQTPGQGLQFLFEYFSETQRNKGNFPGRFSGRQFSNSRSEMNVSTLELGDSALYLCASSPRWTQETQYFGPGTRLLVL.

The chain has TRBV4-2 and TRBJ1-4; no reliable D call. The CDR3 spans 16 residues. The V and J ends lost 5 bases and 0 bases respectively, with 13 bases between them. The germline V gene has CDR1 LGHNA and CDR2 YNFKEQ. This CDR3 reads CASSSMTLATNEKLFF. The CDR3, as DNA: TGTGCCAGCAGCTCGATGACTCTCGCAACTAATGAAAAACTGTTTTTT.

The CDR3 DNA follows: TGTGCCAGCAGCCACAGGACAGGGAACTATGGCTACACCTTC. This gives the protein CASSHRTGNYGYTF. V gene TRBV7-2 combines with J gene TRBJ1-2; 8 nucleotides match TRBD1. Germline V CDR1 and CDR2: SGHTA, FQGNSA. The CDR3 has 14 residues. V shed 5 bases and J 2 bases; nucleotides not matched to a gene: 4.

This clone was seen a handful of times. V usage is TRBV5-1 and J usage is TRBJ1-1; perhaps TRBD1 as D (6 bases). The CDR3 runs to 11 residues. Germline lookup yields CDR1 SGHRS and CDR2 YFSETQ. Trimming left V 4 bases short and J 8 bases short, with 9 bases between. The CDR3 reads CASSQDSEAFF. For the CDR3, the DNA is TGCGCCAGCAGCCAGGACAGCGAAGCTTTCTTT.

This clone has only a few counts. The rearrangement links TRBV12-5 to TRBJ2-1; 11 bases map to TRBD2. The CDR3 is 15 amino acids. Germline lookup yields CDR1 LGHNT and CDR2 FRNRAP. Unmatched junction bases numbered 9, after V lost 6 bases and J lost 8 bases. The CDR3 spells CASGFSGRAADEQFF. In DNA, the CDR3 is TGTGCTAGTGGGTTTAGCGGGAGGGCCGCGGATGAGCAGTTCTTC.

This rearrangement joins TRBV27 to TRBJ2-2, with 10 bases identical to TRBD2. Germline lookup yields CDR1 MNHEY and CDR2 SMNVEV (reference sequence). Trimming cost V 5 bases and J 8 bases; bases outside gene matches: 11. CDR3 length: 16 residues. For the CDR3, the DNA is TGTGCCAGCAGTCCGACGGCTAGCGGGAGTTCAGGGGAGCTGTTTTTT. Amino acids: CASSPTASGSSGELFF.

This CDR3 reads CASSYGRAETEAFF. In DNA form, the CDR3 reads TGTGCCAGCAGTTATGGGCGGGCGGAGACTGAAGCTTTCTTT. V is TRBV6-5 and J is TRBJ1-1; D is ambiguous. The ends were cut back, 3 bases at V and 5 bases at J, with 13 bases in the middle. Germline V gives CDR1 MNHEY, CDR2 SVGAGI. The CDR3 has 14 amino acids.

J is TRBJ2-7 and V is TRBV11-2; D remains unclear. Germline CDR1 is SGHAT and CDR2 is FQNNGV. Trimming pared 1 base from V and 2 bases from J, leaving 6 bases between. There are 13 residues in the CDR3. CDR3 residues: CASSLGPPYEQYF. The CDR3 DNA is TGTGCCAGCAGCTTAGGGCCGCCCTACGAGCAGTACTTC.

This chain joins TRBV15 and TRBJ2-2, with D hard to call. CDR1 LNHNV and CDR2 YYDKDF come from the germline V gene (reference sequence). V gave up 8 bases and J gave up 4 bases, with 11 bases separating them. This CDR3 region has 13 residues. CDR3 DNA sequence: TGTGCCACCCGCCCCGACTTCACCGGGGAGCTGTTTTTT. Translated: CATRPDFTGELFF.

This chain links TRBV2 with TRBJ1-5; D possibly corresponds to TRBD1 (5 bases). The CDR3 contains 14 residues. Germline V gene lookup returns CDR1 SNHLY and CDR2 FYNNEI. Trimming shortened V by 6 bases and J by 3 bases, and 12 bases separated the two germline ends. The CDR3 nucleotides read TGTGCCAGCAGGGACAACAGCATCAATCAGCCCCAGCATTTT. Protein: CASRDNSINQPQHF.

The V gene is TRBV4-2, the J gene TRBJ1-1, with 7 bases lining up with TRBD1. Trimming took 1 base from V and 3 from J; bases not matched to a gene: 5. The CDR3 has 15 amino acids. Germline V lookup: CDR1 LGHNA, CDR2 YNFKEQ. Written as DNA, the CDR3 is TGTGCCAGCAGCCAAGGGGACAGTTTGTACACTGAAGCTTTCTTT. It translates to CASSQGDSLYTEAFF.

CDR3 residues: CASSEGFPSYEQYF. Written as DNA, the CDR3 is TGTGCCAGCAGCGAGGGATTCCCCTCCTACGAGCAGTACTTC. The chain couples TRBV11-2 to TRBJ2-7; perhaps TRBD2 as D (5 bases). Germline V CDR1 and CDR2: SGHAT, FQNNGV. Trimming left V 5 bases short and J 0 bases short, with 11 bases between. The CDR3 spans 14 residues.